These 20 T cell receptor beta chains share one sample of origin, sequenced in a study of blood T cell repertoires in COVID-19. This table comes from immunoSEQ multiplex PCR, and its TCRdb copy is limited to in-frame clones, with some not included. Here the sample spans tens of thousands of clones, around 83% being singletons. Sample: peripheral blood. The receptors were gathered from a man in his forties or fifties with COVID-19, enrolled during active disease.

The chain employs TRBV5-1 and TRBJ1-1; D might be TRBD1 (5 bases). This CDR3 is 16 amino acids long. The V gene lost 3 bases and the J gene lost 3 bases, with 18 bases spanning the gap. Germline lookup yields CDR1 SGHRS and CDR2 YFSETQ. DNA of the CDR3: TGCGCCAGCAGCTCGATAGGCCCCAGGGTGGACACTGAAGCTTTCTTT. Its translation: CASSSIGPRVDTEAFF.

This clone has a handful of counts. The chain has TRBV20-1 and TRBJ2-3; TRBD1 is a possible D gene (6 bases). The CDR3 extends over 15 amino acids. Germline V lookup: CDR1 DFQATT, CDR2 SNEGSKA (reference sequence). Trimming cost V 3 bases and J 2 bases, with 15 bases left between them. In nucleotides, the CDR3 is TGCAGTGCTAGTCTTTTGGGACAACCCACAGATACGCAGTATTTT. It codes for CSASLLGQPTDTQYF.

V is TRBV27 and J is TRBJ1-5, with 7 bases aligning to TRBD1. CDR3 length: 14 amino acids. Per germline, CDR1 MNHEY and CDR2 SMNVEV (reference sequence). Trimming cost V 6 bases and J 4 bases; bases outside gene matches: 6. The CDR3 spells CASRGPGGNQPQHF. The CDR3 DNA is TGTGCCAGCAGAGGGCCAGGGGGGAATCAGCCCCAGCATTTT.

The chain has TRBV10-2 and TRBJ1-1; TRBD1 aligns across 9 bases. The CDR3 length is 14 residues. V was clipped by 5 bases and J by 4 bases; unmatched bases: 5. Germline V gives CDR1 WSHSY, CDR2 SAAADI. The DNA of the CDR3 is TGCGCCAGCAGTCGGACAGGGGAGAGCACTGAAGCTTTCTTT. Amino acids: CASSRTGESTEAFF.

This clone occurred a few times. The chain joins TRBV15 to TRBJ1-5; the match to TRBD1 covers 7 bases. V lost 1 base to trimming and J lost 7 bases; unmatched junction nucleotides: 7. The germline V gene encodes CDR1 LNHNV and CDR2 YYDKDF (reference sequence). CDR3 length: 15 residues. The CDR3 DNA sequence: TGTGCCACCAGCAGAGCCGGGACAGCCGGCCAGCCCCAGCATTTT. This gives the protein CATSRAGTAGQPQHF.

This sequence joins TRBV7-8 and TRBJ2-2; D is possibly TRBD2 (6 bases). This CDR3 comprises 14 residues. Trimming left V 8 bases short and J 0 bases short, with 10 bases between. Germline V gives CDR1 SGHVS, CDR2 FQNEAQ. This chain's CDR3 is CASQRVPNTGELFF. The CDR3 DNA sequence: TGTGCCAGCCAGCGGGTTCCGAACACCGGGGAGCTGTTTTTT.

The chain links TRBV3-1 (or the pseudogene TRBV3-2) to TRBJ2-7, with D tentatively TRBD2 (5 bases). Germline V CDR1 and CDR2: LGHDT, YNNKEL (reference sequence). The CDR3 runs 13 residues. V dropped 6 bases and J dropped 0 bases, with 9 bases sitting between them. In DNA form, the CDR3 reads TGTGCCAGCAGTATGCGGGCCTCCTACGAGCAGTACTTC. The encoded protein is CASSMRASYEQYF.

The chain carries TRBV28 and TRBJ1-2; the match to TRBD1 covers 9 bases. V was clipped by 9 bases and J by 7 bases; unmatched bases: 9. Germline V gene lookup returns CDR1 MDHEN and CDR2 SYDVKM. The CDR3 runs to 13 residues. The CDR3 sequence: CASGTGGASGYTF. The CDR3 nucleotides are TGTGCCAGTGGAACAGGGGGCGCGAGTGGCTACACCTTC.

V gene TRBV29-1 combines with J gene TRBJ2-3, with 12 nucleotides matching TRBD2. Germline-derived CDR1 and CDR2 are SQVTM and ANQGSEA. This CDR3 is built from 15 residues. Trimming cost V 4 bases and J 4 bases; bases outside gene matches: 6. The CDR3 spells CSVGALAGGPDTQYF. In DNA, the CDR3 is TGCAGCGTTGGGGCTCTAGCGGGAGGGCCAGATACGCAGTATTTT.

Only one count was recorded for this clone. The chain combines TRBV30 with TRBJ1-6; D uncertain. The CDR3 is made up of 21 amino acids. V was clipped by 0 bases and J by 0 bases, with 24 bases between them. Per germline, CDR1 GTSNPN and CDR2 SVGIG (reference sequence). The CDR3 is CAWSVTSLPGARSSYNSPLHF. The CDR3 coding sequence is TGTGCCTGGAGTGTAACCTCATTGCCGGGAGCCCGGAGCTCCTATAATTCACCCCTCCACTTT.

The chain recombines TRBV7-2 with TRBJ1-3; 7 positions match TRBD1. This CDR3 comprises 14 residues. V lost 7 bases, J lost 1 base, and 4 bases stayed unmatched. Germline loops: CDR1 SGHTA, CDR2 FQGNSA. CDR3 protein: CASKEQGSGNTIYF. CDR3 nucleotides: TGTGCCAGCAAAGAACAGGGGTCTGGAAACACCATATATTTT.

The rearrangement uses TRBV7-2 and TRBJ2-1; 11 positions agree with TRBD2. This CDR3 contains 18 residues. V lost 2 bases and J lost 4; bases outside the gene matches: 10. The germline V gene has CDR1 SGHTA and CDR2 FQGNSA. CDR3 loop: CASSLISRLAGLYNEQFF. The DNA for the CDR3 is TGTGCCAGCAGCTTAATCTCGCGACTAGCGGGACTATACAATGAGCAGTTCTTC.

The rearrangement links TRBV11-2 to TRBJ2-4; 12 nucleotides agree with TRBD2. This CDR3 is 16 amino acids long. V lost 4 bases to trimming and J lost 1 base; unmatched junction nucleotides: 2. The germline CDR1 and CDR2 sequences are SGHAT and FQNNGV. The CDR3 DNA reads TGTGCCAGCAGCTCCACTAGCGGGAGGGCCAAAAACATTCAGTACTTC. Protein: CASSSTSGRAKNIQYF.

The chain links TRBV28 to TRBJ1-5, with 9 bases identical to TRBD1. The length of the CDR3 is 16 residues. Germline CDR1 is MDHEN and CDR2 is SYDVKM. V trimming: 5 bases; J trimming: 7 bases; junction bases outside the gene matches: 12. As DNA, the CDR3 is TGTGCCAGCAGTAAAACAGGGGGCGCGGGTTGGCAGCCCCAGCATTTT. Translating gives CASSKTGGAGWQPQHF.

A single count supports this clone. The V and J genes are TRBV6-5 and TRBJ1-1, with D maybe TRBD1 (6 bases). CDR1 is MNHEY, CDR2 SVGAGI, per germline. CDR3 length equals 13 residues. Between the trimmed V and J ends, which lost 6 bases and 0 bases, there was a span of 8 bases. CDR3 in amino acids: CASRQGLNTEAFF. In nucleotides, the CDR3 is TGTGCCAGCAGACAGGGTCTGAACACTGAAGCTTTCTTT.

The CDR3 sequence is CAWNGVGGEKLFF. CDR3 DNA: TGTGCCTGGAACGGTGTGGGAGGAGAAAAACTGTTTTTT. The rearrangement joins TRBV30 to TRBJ1-4; D is ambiguous. The CDR3 is 13 residues long. CDR1 and CDR2 (germline): GTSNPN, SVGIG (reference sequence). V was pared by 4 bases and J by 8 bases, with 14 bases between.

The chain combines TRBV19 with TRBJ1-3; D gene uncertain. This CDR3 is built from 13 residues. V was clipped by 3 bases and J by 7 bases, with 10 bases between them. Looked up from germline, CDR1 is LNHDA and CDR2 is SQIVND (reference sequence). The CDR3 reads CASSMISGNTIYF. The CDR3 bases are TGTGCCAGTAGTATGATCTCCGGGAACACCATATATTTT.

The gene calls are TRBV11-2 and TRBJ2-7, with a tentative D call TRBD1 (6 bases). This CDR3 is built from 16 residues. The V gene lost 1 base and the J gene lost 6 bases, with 19 bases spanning the gap. From germline, CDR1 is SGHAT and CDR2 FQNNGV. CDR3 region: CASSLVYYRDLGEQYF. CDR3 in DNA: TGTGCCAGCAGCTTAGTTTACTACAGGGACCTCGGCGAGCAGTACTTC.

The CDR3 loop is CASSLRANTEAFF. DNA of the CDR3: TGCGCCAGCAGCTTGAGAGCAAACACTGAAGCTTTCTTT. The chain is built from TRBV5-1 and TRBJ1-1; D uncertain. The V end lost 1 base, the J end lost 2 bases, and 6 bases lay between the germline ends. The length of the CDR3 is 13 residues. Germline V gene sequence: CDR1 SGHRS, CDR2 YFSETQ.

The gene calls are TRBV6-5 and TRBJ2-5; 8 nucleotides line up with TRBD1. Germline loops: CDR1 MNHEY, CDR2 SVGAGI. V gave up 1 base and J gave up 3 bases; unmatched junction bases: 4. The CDR3 contains 15 residues. CDR3: CASSYWRTGKETQYF. The DNA of the CDR3 is TGTGCCAGCAGTTACTGGAGGACAGGGAAAGAGACCCAGTACTTC.